Sequencing of this T cell receptor beta chain was carried out in a study of yellow fever vaccine responses in identical twins. TCRdb re-called the RT-PCR reads through MiXCR, storing one row per CDR3 protein. The sample yields about 1,100 distinct CDR3 sequences, under 80% seen once. This clonotype is termed large (0.1 to 1%). Its antigen is still unknown. V gave up 8 bases and J gave up 4 bases; unmatched junction bases: 7. Germline-derived CDR1 and CDR2 are ENHRY and SYGVKD. The CDR3 loop spans 14 amino acids. Study conclusions and caveats: Twins reportedly had a vaccine T cell response that seemed partly convergent, partly personalized.

The rearrangement links TRBV10-3 to TRBJ1-1; 10 bases fit TRBD1. The material was T cells from blood (PBMCs), unsorted or a sorted subset (not recorded which), obtained before or after yellow fever vaccination (not recorded which). This TCR was sampled from a female donor who received the yellow fever vaccine. The CDR3 region has the DNA TGTGCCATCTCGTCCGGGACAGGGGTCACTGAAGCTTTCTTT. It translates to CAISSGTGVTEAFF.